This T cell receptor beta chain was sequenced during a study of Ad26.COV2.S vaccination and SARS-CoV-2 variants. Only in-frame clones appear in the TCRdb table, and some are missing; sequencing was by immunoSEQ multiplex PCR. The table includes around 450,000 clones, roughly 89% detected once. The CDR3 has 13 amino acids. Trimming took off 6 bases at V and 2 bases at J, with 13 bases between the two ends. The germline V gene has CDR1 SQVTM and CDR2 ANQGSEA. The sample's treatment: some 20 received Ad26.COV2.S at low or high dose, single or two shots; five or six received placebo; per-sample allocation not given. On day 63 after the first injection, vaccine and placebo recipients gave samples. Participants' vaccine, an Ad26 vector, delivered Wuhan-strain SARS-CoV-2 spike.

The genes are TRBV29-1 and TRBJ1-1, with D tentatively TRBD1 (6 bases). Here the sequenced sample was peripheral blood, taken in a trial of Ad26.COV2.S vaccine versus placebo. This sequence originates from a person aged 18-65 years who received the Ad26.COV2.S COVID-19 vaccine or a placebo. The DNA of the CDR3 is TGCAGCGTAGTAGGACAGCCCAACACTGAAGCTTTCTTT. This gives the protein CSVVGQPNTEAFF.